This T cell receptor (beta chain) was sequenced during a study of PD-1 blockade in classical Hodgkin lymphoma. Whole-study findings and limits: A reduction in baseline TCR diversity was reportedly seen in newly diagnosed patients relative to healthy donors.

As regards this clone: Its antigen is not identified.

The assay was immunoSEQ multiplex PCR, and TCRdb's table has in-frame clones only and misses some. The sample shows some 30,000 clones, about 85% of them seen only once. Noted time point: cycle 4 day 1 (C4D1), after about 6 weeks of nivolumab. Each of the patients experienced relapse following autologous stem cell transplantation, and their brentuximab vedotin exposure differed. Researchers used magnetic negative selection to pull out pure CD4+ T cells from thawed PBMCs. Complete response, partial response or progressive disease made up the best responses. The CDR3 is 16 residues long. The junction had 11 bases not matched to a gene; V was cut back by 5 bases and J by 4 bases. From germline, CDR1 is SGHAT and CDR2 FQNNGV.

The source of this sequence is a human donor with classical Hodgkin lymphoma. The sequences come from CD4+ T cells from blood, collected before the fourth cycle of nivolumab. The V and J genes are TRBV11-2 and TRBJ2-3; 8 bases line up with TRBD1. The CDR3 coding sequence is TGTGCCAGCAGCGTGGGACAGGAGGAACTGGCAGATACGCAGTATTTT. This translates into CASSVGQEELADTQYF.